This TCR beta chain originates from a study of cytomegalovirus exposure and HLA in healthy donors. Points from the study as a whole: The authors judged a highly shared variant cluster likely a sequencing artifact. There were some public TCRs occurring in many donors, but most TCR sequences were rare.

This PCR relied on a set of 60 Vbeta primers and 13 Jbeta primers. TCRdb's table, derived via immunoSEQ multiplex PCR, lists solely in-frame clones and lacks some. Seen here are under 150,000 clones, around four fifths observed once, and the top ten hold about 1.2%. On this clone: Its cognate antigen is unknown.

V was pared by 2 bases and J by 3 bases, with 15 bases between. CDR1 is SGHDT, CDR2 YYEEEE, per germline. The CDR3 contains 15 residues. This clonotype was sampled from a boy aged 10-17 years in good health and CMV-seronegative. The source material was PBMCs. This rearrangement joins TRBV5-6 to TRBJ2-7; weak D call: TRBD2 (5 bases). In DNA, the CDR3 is TGTGCCAGCAGCTTCGGACTTGACTACTACTACGAGCAGTACTTC. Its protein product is CASSFGLDYYYEQYF.